This T cell receptor (beta chain) came from a study of T cell clones after liver transplantation (dated by TCRdb to 2018 to 2020). As for the study more broadly: Samples were obtained from ITN030ST, a randomized trial in which withdrawal of immunosuppression was attempted within 2 years of liver transplantation. Tolerance was defined as complete immunosuppression withdrawal for at least one year with no rise in liver enzymes beyond twice the upper limit of normal. Blood samples were collected pre-transplant, pre-randomization before withdrawal, and post-randomization after either full withdrawal or failed withdrawal. Subjects received no induction therapy and standard immunosuppression until randomization at 12-24 months post-transplant. Three of the eight recipients were HCV-positive; the others were transplanted for non-autoimmune, non-viral indications. As an antigen-independent comparator for the donor-reactive sequences, third party-reactive TCRbeta sequences from pre-transplant MLRs were identified as well. Donor-reactive T cell clones were identified by TCRbeta sequencing following a pre-transplant mixed lymphocyte reaction and were subsequently tracked in post-transplant blood. Of the 8 liver transplant recipients making up the studied cohort, 3 were classified as tolerant and 5 as non-tolerant. Paper-wide results and their limitations: When repertoire turnover was taken into account, detection of donor-reactive sequences was significantly reduced in 7 of 8 subjects for CD4 and in 8 of 8 subjects for CD8. Because of small, heterogeneous patient numbers and non-standardized post-transplant time points, the conclusions were only preliminary. In two subjects, low numbers of available donor cells limited the measurable donor-reactive repertoire. In most of the 8 subjects, circulating donor-reactive CD4 TCRbeta sequences decreased significantly after transplant, regardless of tolerance or HCV status. Without allograft tissue specimens, donor-reactive T cells may have migrated into the graft rather than being deleted. Donor-reactive sequences decreased more than third party-reactive sequences, which suggests partial antigen-specific deletion that was not related to withdrawal success.

For this clone: Its specific antigen is unknown. No much larger clonotype is one base removed from it; base qualities were not supplied.

Trimming takes 4 bases from V and 6 bases from J, and the germline ends sit 15 bases apart. The CDR3 measures 14 amino acids from cysteine to phenylalanine. Just the 42-base CDR3 DNA is kept, in frame starting at base 1. CDR1 is given as KGHSH and CDR2 as LQKENI, both from the germline V gene. Frozen genomic DNA underwent high-throughput TCRbeta CDR3 sequencing by immunoSEQ, including PCR amplification, mapping, bias correction and internal controls. Concerning the study's data processing: Only productive rearrangements were retained, and each unique TCRbeta sequence was defined by its CDR3 nucleotide sequence together with its V and J gene. Donor-reactive sequences required at least 5-fold expansion in CFSE-low cells versus unstimulated pre-transplant cells and at least 0.01% frequency. Minimum frequency thresholds were set for each subject on the basis of the unstimulated sample with the lowest template count, so that a detection power of at least 90% was ensured. Jensen-Shannon divergence between the top 1000 TCRbeta sequences after and before transplant was used to measure repertoire turnover. Changes in detection of donor-reactive sequences were tested with two-sided Fisher's exact tests. This immuneACCESS table, as held by TCRdb, lists in-frame sequences with V and J called but not all clones. Of the missing ones, under half trace to an unresolved V gene in checked studies; the others have no known cause. The DNA gave D and trimming, while V, J and clone size come from that table. A total of some 59,000 clones appear in this sample, 71% of them only once. Of the sample, 15% is held by the ten largest clones.

This sample's time point label indicates: pre-transplant. Unstimulated PBMCs, after thawing, were stained for CD3, CD4 and CD8 and then FACS-sorted into CD3+CD4+ and CD3+CD8+ populations. Randomization to immunosuppression withdrawal applied to every one of the 8 studied subjects. The Qiagen DNeasy Blood and Tissue Kit was used to isolate genomic DNA. The starting material was CD4+ T cells from blood, obtained before liver transplant. The chain joins TRBV18 to TRBJ1-2; the D gene is perhaps TRBD1, from 5 matching bases. The receptor was derived from a human donor who received a liver transplant. The encoded CDR3 is CASSRSQGLDGYTF. The sequenced DNA: TGTGCCAGCTCACGATCCCAGGGACTCGATGGCTACACCTTC.